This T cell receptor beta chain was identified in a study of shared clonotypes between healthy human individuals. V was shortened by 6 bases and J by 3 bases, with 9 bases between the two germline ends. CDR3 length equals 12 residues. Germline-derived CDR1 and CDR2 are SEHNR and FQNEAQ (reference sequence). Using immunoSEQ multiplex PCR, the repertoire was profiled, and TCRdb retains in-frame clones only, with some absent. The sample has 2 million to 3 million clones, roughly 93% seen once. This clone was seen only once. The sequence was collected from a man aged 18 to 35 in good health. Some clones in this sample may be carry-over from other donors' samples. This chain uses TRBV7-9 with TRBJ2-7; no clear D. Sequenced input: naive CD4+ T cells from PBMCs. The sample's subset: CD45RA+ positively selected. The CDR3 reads CASRLSGYEQYF. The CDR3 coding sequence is TGTGCCAGCAGACTCTCAGGCTACGAGCAGTACTTC.